This T cell receptor (beta chain) was obtained from a study of blood T cells in healthy people across ages. Remarks on this clonotype: Its antigen is not identified.

Germline CDR1 reads SGHNT; CDR2 reads YYREEE (reference sequence). CDR3 length: 14 amino acids. Trimming cost V 0 bases and J 5 bases, with 11 bases left between them. Study-level points and caveats: Estimated diversity across one million T cells was deemed an underestimate.

Using a J-beta primer mix together with a sample-barcoded 5' primer, a second PCR was run for roughly 6 to 12 cycles. TCRdb ran MiXCR on the 5' RACE reads and lists one entry per CDR3 protein. The table has about 1.8 million distinct CDR3 sequences, roughly 49% seen once; the top ten hold approximately 2%. This TCR came from a woman aged 40 to 50 in good health. V is TRBV5-4 and J is TRBJ1-2, with D tentatively TRBD1 (5 bases). The sample taken for sequencing was blood. CDR3 sequence (DNA): TGTGCCAGCAGCTTGGCTGGCAGGGAGTATGGCTACACCTTC. Translating it yields CASSLAGREYGYTF. Drawing the rest from reference TRBV5-4 and TRBJ1-2, the complete variable domain is ETGVTQSPTHLIKTRGQQVTLRCSSQSGHNTVSWYQQALGQGPQFIFQYYREEENGRGNFPPRFSGLQFPNYSSELNVNALELDDSALYLCASSLAGREYGYTFGSGTRLTVV.